A selection of T cell receptor beta chains follows, all from one sample in a study of cytomegalovirus exposure and HLA in healthy donors. Some clones are missing from TCRdb's copy, which holds only in-frame ones; the method was immunoSEQ multiplex PCR. Of some 150,000 clones listed, approximately 78% are singletons. The sample taken for sequencing was PBMCs. The receptors shown here come from a man aged 40-49 years in good health and CMV-seropositive. Each CDR3 is given with its conserved first and last residue. Each record gives: D gene, clone size, J gene, V gene, CDR3 DNA, CDR3 protein. D genes are given only for firm matches. Clone size is given for some rows only: seen once, a few or many times, or a class if the clone is expanded.

d_call: .; clone_size: .; j_call: TRBJ1-2; v_call: TRBV19; cdr3_nt: TGTGCCAGTAGTAAATCAACCGGGGCTAACTATGGCTACACCTTC; cdr3_aa: CASSKSTGANYGYTF
d_call: TRBD1; clone_size: .; j_call: TRBJ2-5; v_call: TRBV11-1; cdr3_nt: TGTGCCAGCACCTTGGGACAGGGGGAGACCCAGTACTTC; cdr3_aa: CASTLGQGETQYF
d_call: .; clone_size: .; j_call: TRBJ1-2; v_call: TRBV5-1; cdr3_nt: TGCGCCAGCAGCTTCCGGGGGGGAGAAGGGTATGGCTACACCTTC; cdr3_aa: CASSFRGGEGYGYTF
d_call: .; clone_size: .; j_call: TRBJ2-2; v_call: TRBV6-5; cdr3_nt: TGTGCCAGCAGCCCTAGATCCGGGGAGCTGTTTTTT; cdr3_aa: CASSPRSGELFF
d_call: TRBD1; clone_size: .; j_call: TRBJ1-1; v_call: TRBV7-9; cdr3_nt: TGTGCCAGCAGCCCGCGGACAGGGGGCTACACTGAAGCTTTCTTT; cdr3_aa: CASSPRTGGYTEAFF
d_call: .; clone_size: .; j_call: TRBJ2-3; v_call: TRBV5-4; cdr3_nt: TGTGCCAGCAGCTTGCAACAGGGAACAGATACGCAGTATTTT; cdr3_aa: CASSLQQGTDTQYF
d_call: .; clone_size: .; j_call: TRBJ1-1; v_call: TRBV28; cdr3_nt: TGTGCCAGCAGTTTAACTCTTTCAGAAGCTTTCTTT; cdr3_aa: CASSLTLSEAFF
d_call: .; clone_size: .; j_call: TRBJ2-5; v_call: TRBV14; cdr3_nt: TGTGCCAGCAGCAACTCAGGGGGGGAGACCCAGTACTTC; cdr3_aa: CASSNSGGETQYF
d_call: .; clone_size: .; j_call: TRBJ1-4; v_call: TRBV29-1; cdr3_nt: TGCAGCTGGAGGGTTGGTGAAAAACTGTTTTTT; cdr3_aa: CSWRVGEKLFF
d_call: TRBD1; clone_size: once; j_call: TRBJ1-2; v_call: TRBV6-5; cdr3_nt: TGTGCCAGCAGTTACGACAGGGTGTGGTCCGGCGGCTACACCTTC; cdr3_aa: CASSYDRVWSGGYTF
d_call: TRBD1; clone_size: .; j_call: TRBJ2-1; v_call: TRBV27; cdr3_nt: TGTGCCAGCAGGCCGCCGGGACAGGGTGTATATGAGCAGTTCTTC; cdr3_aa: CASRPPGQGVYEQFF
d_call: TRBD1; clone_size: .; j_call: TRBJ2-1; v_call: TRBV19; cdr3_nt: TGTGCCAGTAGTAATCCGGGACAGCGGCCCAATGAGCAGTTCTTC; cdr3_aa: CASSNPGQRPNEQFF
d_call: TRBD1; clone_size: .; j_call: TRBJ2-7; v_call: TRBV4-3; cdr3_nt: TGCGCCAGCAGCCATAATGACAGGGCCCACGAGCAGTACTTC; cdr3_aa: CASSHNDRAHEQYF
d_call: .; clone_size: few; j_call: TRBJ2-3; v_call: TRBV7-9; cdr3_nt: TGTGCCAGCAGCTTATTAACTGATACGCAGTATTTT; cdr3_aa: CASSLLTDTQYF